The clone carrying this T cell receptor (beta chain) was counted between two and nine times. The CDR3 spans 16 residues. V was clipped by 2 bases and J by 7 bases; unmatched bases: 10. The germline CDR1 and CDR2 sequences are MNHEY and SVGEGT. Per the study methods: Researchers report that nucleated cell counts were estimated from reference gene primer amplification. Using immunoSEQ multiplex PCR, the repertoire was profiled, and TCRdb retains in-frame clones only, with some absent. Clonal size and the V and J genes are those of that table, whereas D and trimming came from the DNA. The sample consists of roughly 59,000 clones, 76% of them appearing once. This sample is part of a study of blood T cell repertoires in COVID-19. On the study more broadly: Nucleic acid was either cDNA or gDNA, and it came from T cells, B-cell-depleted T cells, or PBMCs.

The clonotype was recovered from a woman aged 50 to 60 with active or convalescent COVID-19. J is TRBJ2-1 and V is TRBV6-2 or TRBV6-3; 8 nucleotides match TRBD2. Sequencing input: peripheral blood. The CDR3 loop reads CASSYPFGRAVNEQFF. Here the CDR3 DNA reads TGTGCCAGCAGTTACCCCTTCGGGAGGGCCGTAAATGAGCAGTTCTTC.